This TCR beta chain was recovered during a study of blood T cell repertoires in COVID-19. The overall study: Acute and convalescent COVID-19 specimens originated in the United States, Italy and Spain.

Study processing details: Nucleated cell number was recorded as an estimate derived from reference gene primer amplification. The method was immunoSEQ multiplex PCR; TCRdb's version includes in-frame clones alone and lacks a portion of them. The DNA gave D and trimming, while V, J and clone size come from that table. The data hold around 99,000 clones, with 79% observed a single time. V was pared by 7 bases and J by 0 bases, with 15 bases between. Germline CDR1 reads SQVTM; CDR2 reads ANQGSEA. The CDR3 sequence is 14 residues long. Source material: peripheral blood. The receptor comes from a woman of 80 years or more with active or convalescent COVID-19. This chain uses TRBV29-1 with TRBJ1-1; D is perhaps TRBD1 (6 bases). CDR3 DNA sequence: TGCAGCGCTTTGGACAGCCCCATGAACACTGAAGCTTTCTTT. Translation: CSALDSPMNTEAFF.